The 19 T cell receptor beta chains listed next were all sequenced from one sample in a study of blood T cell repertoires in COVID-19. Only in-frame clones appear in the TCRdb table, and some are missing; sequencing was by immunoSEQ multiplex PCR. Of roughly 250,000 clones in the sample, roughly three quarters were seen once. The specimen sequenced was peripheral blood. The receptor source for this set is a woman between 40 and 55 years old with active or convalescent COVID-19.

The chain is built from TRBV19 and TRBJ2-1; the match to TRBD2 covers 9 bases. The CDR3 totals 18 residues. Germline-derived CDR1 and CDR2 are LNHDA and SQIVND (reference sequence). V lost 0 bases, J lost 2 bases, and 8 bases stayed unmatched. DNA for the CDR3: TGTGCCAGTAGTATAGATAGGGAGGCGGGGGGGGCCTACAATGAGCAGTTCTTC. It codes for CASSIDREAGGAYNEQFF.

V is TRBV4-1 and J is TRBJ2-1; the D gene is possibly TRBD2 (5 bases). Germline CDR1 and CDR2: MGHRA and YSYEKL. With 1 base removed from V and 7 bases from J, the gap between germline ends came to 8 bases. The CDR3 extends over 13 amino acids. Here the CDR3 DNA reads TGCGCCAGCAGCCAAGGGACTTCGAATGAGCAGTTCTTC. This encodes CASSQGTSNEQFF.

The chain recombines TRBV3-1 (or the pseudogene TRBV3-2) with TRBJ2-3, with 9 bases matching TRBD2. Germline V gives CDR1 LGHDT, CDR2 YNNKEL (reference sequence). The length of the CDR3 is 16 residues. After removal of 5 bases from V and 2 bases from J, the junction contained 8 bases not matched to a gene. The CDR3 DNA reads as TGTGCCAGCAGCTCGAAGCGGGGGGAGTACACAGATACGCAGTATTTT. Protein product: CASSSKRGEYTDTQYF.

The chain carries TRBV7-6 and TRBJ2-2; 8 bases are shared with TRBD2. CDR1 is SGHVS, CDR2 FNYEAQ, per germline. Unmatched junction bases numbered 6, after V lost 9 bases and J lost 0 bases. The CDR3 runs to 15 residues. The CDR3 nucleotides read TGTGCCAGTTCATCGCGGGAGGCGAACACCGGGGAGCTGTTTTTT. Protein product: CASSSREANTGELFF.

This chain connects TRBV2 to TRBJ1-1, with TRBD1 identical over 9 bases. CDR3 length: 16 amino acids. Germline V gene lookup returns CDR1 SNHLY and CDR2 FYNNEI. With V trimmed by 3 bases and J by 1 base, 6 bases remained unmatched. DNA for the CDR3: TGTGCCAGCAGTGATCCCCGGGACAGGGCGAACACTGAAGCTTTCTTT. It is translated as CASSDPRDRANTEAFF.

The chain employs TRBV5-1 and TRBJ2-2; 7 positions match TRBD2. Germline-derived CDR1 and CDR2 are SGHRS and YFSETQ. CDR3 length: 16 amino acids. V trimming: 3 bases; J trimming: 0 bases; junction bases outside the gene matches: 5. The CDR3 loop reads CASSSAAGANTGELFF. The CDR3, as DNA: TGCGCCAGCAGCTCCGCGGCGGGGGCGAACACCGGGGAGCTGTTTTTT.

The V gene is TRBV29-1, the J gene TRBJ1-1; 8 bases are a match to TRBD1. Germline V gene lookup returns CDR1 SQVTM and CDR2 ANQGSEA. With 8 bases clipped from V and 4 bases from J, the junction kept 9 bases outside the gene matches. The CDR3 totals 13 residues. The CDR3 spells CSIGQGAGTEAFF. Written as DNA, the CDR3 is TGCAGCATAGGACAGGGAGCAGGCACTGAAGCTTTCTTT.

The rearrangement joins TRBV2 to TRBJ2-1; TRBD2 aligns across 9 bases. CDR3 length equals 14 residues. Germline CDR1 and CDR2: SNHLY and FYNNEI. J was trimmed by 5 bases and V by 11 bases; bases with no gene match: 10. The CDR3: CADCPGLANNEQFF. Written as DNA, the CDR3 is TGTGCCGACTGCCCGGGACTAGCTAACAATGAGCAGTTCTTC.

V usage is TRBV28 and J usage is TRBJ2-7, with D uncertain. Germline loops: CDR1 MDHEN, CDR2 SYDVKM. V lost 2 bases and J 7 bases, leaving 15 bases between the germline ends. The CDR3 loop spans 14 amino acids. CDR3 sequence reads: CASSLGVKYWEQYV. CDR3 DNA sequence: TGTGCCAGCAGTTTAGGAGTGAAATATTGGGAGCAGTACGTC.

The rearrangement joins TRBV5-4 to TRBJ2-7; D gene ambiguous. Trimming took 0 bases from V and 3 from J, leaving 4 bases between them. Germline CDR1 reads SGHNT; CDR2 reads YYREEE (reference sequence). The CDR3 is 12 residues long. In DNA form, the CDR3 reads TGTGCCAGCAGCTTGGACGGCTACGAGCAGTACGTC. Protein sequence: CASSLDGYEQYV.

The chain uses TRBV28 and TRBJ1-1; D gene uncertain. This CDR3 has 13 amino acids. The germline CDR1 and CDR2 sequences are MDHEN and SYDVKM. Trimming took off 3 bases at V and 6 bases at J, with 11 bases between the two ends. CDR3 nucleotide sequence: TGTGCCAGCAGTTTTCCGGGGATCCCTGAAGCTTTCTTT. Amino acids: CASSFPGIPEAFF.

The chain carries TRBV7-3 and TRBJ2-3; D unresolved. CDR1 is SGHTA, CDR2 FQGTGA, per germline. The length of the CDR3 is 15 residues. Trimming left V 2 bases short and J 2 bases short, with 11 bases between. The CDR3 DNA reads TGTGCCAGCAGCTTATTAGTTGGGCCCACAGATACGCAGTATTTT. Protein product: CASSLLVGPTDTQYF.

This clone came up once. V and J are TRBV30 and TRBJ1-4; 9 positions match TRBD1. In germline, CDR1 is GTSNPN, CDR2 SVGIG (reference sequence). The V and J ends lost 6 bases and 1 base, in that order; junction bases with no gene match: 9. The CDR3 length is 16 residues. The CDR3 here is CACSSGTGKTNEKLFF. The CDR3 nucleotides are TGTGCCTGTTCAAGTGGGACAGGGAAAACTAATGAAAAACTGTTTTTT.

This chain uses TRBV28 with TRBJ1-6; 7 nucleotides match TRBD1. Looked up from germline, CDR1 is MDHEN and CDR2 is SYDVKM. The CDR3 contains 20 residues. V lost 4 bases to trimming and J lost 7 bases; unmatched junction nucleotides: 22. The CDR3 DNA reads TGTGCCAGCAGTTCCCTAATGACGACTTGGGTTGACAGGGAGAATTCACCCCTCCACTTT. Translating it yields CASSSLMTTWVDRENSPLHF.

The table lists this clone with a few counts. The chain links TRBV2 to TRBJ2-7; 9 bases are a match to TRBD2. Germline assignment: CDR1 SNHLY and CDR2 FYNNEI. This CDR3 has 13 amino acids. The CDR3 DNA reads TGTGCAGGGGACAGCGGGGGGCAGTACGAGCAGTACGTC. Protein product: CAGDSGGQYEQYV.

V and J are TRBV10-3 and TRBJ1-1; D gene unclear. V lost 10 bases, J lost 2 bases, and 8 bases lay in between. The CDR3 extends over 11 amino acids. Germline V CDR1 and CDR2: ENHRY, SYGVKD. CDR3 coding DNA: TGTGCCACCAGCACTAACACTGAAGCTTTCTTT. This translates into CATSTNTEAFF.

The chain has TRBV27 and TRBJ1-6; TRBD1 is a possible D gene (5 bases). The CDR3 sequence is 14 residues long. V was shortened by 3 bases and J by 6 bases, with 9 bases between the two germline ends. CDR1 and CDR2 (germline): MNHEY, SMNVEV (reference sequence). The CDR3 sequence: CASSFLDSNSPLHF. CDR3 DNA sequence: TGTGCCAGCAGTTTCCTAGACAGTAATTCACCCCTCCACTTT.

The chain is built from TRBV11-2 and TRBJ1-3, with D possibly being TRBD1 (5 bases). Looked up from germline, CDR1 is SGHAT and CDR2 is FQNNGV. The CDR3 has 13 amino acids. The V end was cut by 5 bases, the J end by 15 bases, with 20 bases between. The CDR3 DNA reads TGTGCCAGCAGCCCCAAGGGGAGGCAGGCCGAATATTTT. Translating it yields CASSPKGRQAEYF.

The V and J genes are TRBV2 and TRBJ2-1; D is possibly TRBD2 (7 bases). Germline V gene lookup returns CDR1 SNHLY and CDR2 FYNNEI. The ends were cut back, 8 bases at V and 3 bases at J, with 17 bases in the middle. The CDR3 is 15 residues long. In DNA form, the CDR3 reads TGTGCCAGCGGAGTAGGCGGGGGCCTCTACAATGAGCAGTTCTTC. Translated, it gives CASGVGGGLYNEQFF.